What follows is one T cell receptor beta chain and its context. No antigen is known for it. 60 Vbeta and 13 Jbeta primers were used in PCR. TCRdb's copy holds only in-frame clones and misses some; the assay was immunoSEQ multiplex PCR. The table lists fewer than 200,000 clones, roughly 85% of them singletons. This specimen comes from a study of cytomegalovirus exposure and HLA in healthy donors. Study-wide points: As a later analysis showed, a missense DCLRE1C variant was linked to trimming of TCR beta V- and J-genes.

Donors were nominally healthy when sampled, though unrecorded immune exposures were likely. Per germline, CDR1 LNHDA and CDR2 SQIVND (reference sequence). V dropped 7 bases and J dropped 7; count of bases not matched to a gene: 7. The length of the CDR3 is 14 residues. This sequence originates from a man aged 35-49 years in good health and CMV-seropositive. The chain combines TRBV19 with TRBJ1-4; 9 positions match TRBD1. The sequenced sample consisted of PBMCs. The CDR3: CASTTDRGAEKLFF. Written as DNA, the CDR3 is TGTGCCAGTACCACGGACAGGGGAGCTGAAAAACTGTTTTTT.